Listed here are 14 T cell receptor beta chains from one sample, sequenced in a study of cytomegalovirus exposure and HLA in healthy donors. PCR was performed using 60 Vbeta and 13 Jbeta primers. Profiled with immunoSEQ multiplex PCR; TCRdb holds only in-frame clones, not every one. The data show 110,000 or so clones, around 80% seen once. Sequencing was performed on PBMCs. Every receptor here comes from a man aged 25 to 40 in good health and CMV-seropositive.

Only one count was recorded for this clone. This chain joins TRBV5-1 and TRBJ2-1; TRBD2 aligns across 12 bases. CDR3 length: 17 amino acids. Germline values: CDR1 SGHRS, CDR2 YFSETQ. The V segment lost 4 bases and the J segment 1 base; nucleotides outside the gene matches: 6. The CDR3 DNA follows: TGCGCCAGCAGCCCGCTAGCGGGGGGGGAATCCTACAATGAGCAGTTCTTC. Its protein product is CASSPLAGGESYNEQFF.

The V call is TRBV27, the J call TRBJ2-3, with 9 nucleotides matching TRBD2. The CDR3 sequence is 17 residues long. Germline loops: CDR1 MNHEY, CDR2 SMNVEV (reference sequence). V lost 4 bases, J lost 2 bases, and 10 bases stayed unmatched. The CDR3 region has the DNA TGTGCCAGCAGTTCTGCTGCGGGGGGGCCCCCCACAGATACGCAGTATTTT. This gives the protein CASSSAAGGPPTDTQYF.

The chain is built from TRBV29-1 and TRBJ2-5, with D perhaps TRBD1 (6 bases). The tail of the sequence fits TRBJ2-7 better, so the J call may be wrong. There are 12 residues in the CDR3. Germline V CDR1 and CDR2: SQVTM, ANQGSEA. Written as DNA, the CDR3 is TGCAGCGTTGAGAAGGACAGCTACGAGCAGTACTTC. Translation: CSVEKDSYEQYF.

The chain combines TRBV11-2 with TRBJ2-3, with TRBD2 matching 11 bases. This CDR3 is built from 15 residues. The trim removed 5 bases at V and 4 bases at J, leaving 5 bases unmatched. CDR1 and CDR2 from the germline V gene are SGHAT and FQNNGV. CDR3 nucleotides: TGTGCCAGCAGCCTTAGCGGGGGGGTCCCAGATACGCAGTATTTT. This translates into CASSLSGGVPDTQYF.

This clone appeared a few times. The J gene is TRBJ1-1, the V gene TRBV7-2; D unresolved. From germline, CDR1 is SGHTA and CDR2 FQGNSA. The CDR3 consists of 13 residues. Trimming shortened V by 5 bases and J by 0 bases, and 7 bases separated the two germline ends. The CDR3 protein is CASSTSVNTEAFF. CDR3 sequence (DNA): TGTGCCAGCAGCACCAGCGTGAACACTGAAGCTTTCTTT.

The chain links TRBV5-1 to TRBJ1-4, with D possibly matching TRBD1 (5 bases). Trimming removed 0 bases at V and 3 bases at J, with 6 bases between. Germline lookup yields CDR1 SGHRS and CDR2 YFSETQ. The CDR3 consists of 14 residues. The CDR3 nucleotides are TGCGCCAGCAGCTTGGACAGGTCTAATGAAAAACTGTTTTTT. Protein: CASSLDRSNEKLFF.

Only one count was recorded for this clone. This chain uses TRBV6-1 with TRBJ1-6, with TRBD1 matching over 7 bases. V gave up 8 bases and J gave up 7 bases; unmatched junction bases: 8. Germline V CDR1 and CDR2: MNHNS, SASEGT. The CDR3 is 14 residues long. The CDR3, as DNA: TGTGCCAGCGCCAGGGACAGTTTAAATTCACCCCTCCACTTT. Its translation: CASARDSLNSPLHF.

Only a few counts were recorded for this clone. This chain uses TRBV5-4 with TRBJ1-2, with TRBD1 matching over 8 bases. The V gene's germline CDR1 is SGHNT and CDR2 YYREEE (reference sequence). The J segment lost 5 bases and the V segment lost 4 bases, leaving 7 bases of the junction unmatched. This CDR3 is 14 amino acids long. The CDR3 region has the DNA TGTGCCAGCAGCGAAGGACAGGGTTGGTATGGCTACACCTTC. It encodes CASSEGQGWYGYTF.

The rearrangement links TRBV15 to TRBJ1-5; D remains unclear. Germline lookup yields CDR1 LNHNV and CDR2 YYDKDF (reference sequence). The length of the CDR3 is 15 residues. The V end lost 0 bases, the J end lost 7 bases, and 13 bases lay between the germline ends. CDR3 nucleotides: TGTGCCACCAGCAGAGATCAACGAGGGAACCAGCCCCAGCATTTT. The encoded protein is CATSRDQRGNQPQHF.

The chain employs TRBV6-6 and TRBJ1-2; 8 nucleotides align to TRBD1. The CDR3 length is 15 residues. Trimming cost V 6 bases and J 4 bases; bases outside gene matches: 10. Germline CDR1 MNHNY, CDR2 SVGAGI (reference sequence). The CDR3 protein is CASRVGQGRAYGYTF. The CDR3 nucleotides read TGTGCCAGCAGGGTCGGACAGGGAAGGGCCTATGGCTACACCTTC.

The chain couples TRBV9 to TRBJ1-6; D is ambiguous. Germline-derived CDR1 and CDR2 are SGDLS and YYNGEE. V gave up 3 bases and J gave up 9 bases, with 16 bases separating them. This CDR3 region has 15 residues. Written as DNA, the CDR3 is TGTGCCAGCAGCGCTGTTGGCGGTTCGGGTTCACCCCTCCACTTT. Translating gives CASSAVGGSGSPLHF.

This sequence joins TRBV5-1 and TRBJ1-1; TRBD1 agrees at 8 bases. The V and J ends lost 10 bases and 4 bases, in that order; junction bases with no gene match: 12. Germline V gene sequence: CDR1 SGHRS, CDR2 YFSETQ. The CDR3 loop spans 14 amino acids. The CDR3 region is CASRLGTGGTEAFF. CDR3 sequence (DNA): TGCGCCTCGAGATTGGGAACAGGGGGCACTGAAGCTTTCTTT.

The chain uses TRBV5-1 and TRBJ2-3; D call uncertain. The length of the CDR3 is 12 residues. V lost 5 bases and J 3 bases, leaving 7 bases between the germline ends. The germline gives CDR1 SGHRS, CDR2 YFSETQ. The CDR3 DNA is TGCGCCAGCAGACGAGTTACAGATACGCAGTATTTT. Translating gives CASRRVTDTQYF.

The chain joins TRBV21-1 to TRBJ1-6; the table calls TRBD1, which could not be checked here. TRBV21-1 is a known pseudogene. The CDR3 length is 18 residues. The CDR3 DNA reads TGTGCCAGCAGCGAACAGGTCCGAGAAAGGACCTGGGATTCACCCCTCCACTTT. It is translated as CASSEQVRERTWDSPLHF.